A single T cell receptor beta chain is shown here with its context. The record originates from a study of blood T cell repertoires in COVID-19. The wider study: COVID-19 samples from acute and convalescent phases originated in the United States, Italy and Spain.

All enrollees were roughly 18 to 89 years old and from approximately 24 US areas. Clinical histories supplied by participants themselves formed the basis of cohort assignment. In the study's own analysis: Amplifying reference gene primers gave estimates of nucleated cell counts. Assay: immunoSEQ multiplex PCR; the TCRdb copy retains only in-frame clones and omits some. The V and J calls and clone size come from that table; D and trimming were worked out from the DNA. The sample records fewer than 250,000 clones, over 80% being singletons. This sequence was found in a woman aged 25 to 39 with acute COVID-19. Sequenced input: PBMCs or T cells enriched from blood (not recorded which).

The CDR3 nucleotides read TGCGCCAGCAGCCAAGTTTCGAGCACAGATACGCAGTATTTT. It translates to CASSQVSSTDTQYF. J is TRBJ2-3 and V is TRBV4-3; D uncertain. The CDR3 contains 14 residues. The V end was cut by 1 base, the J end by 0 bases, with 5 bases between. Germline V gene sequence: CDR1 LGHNA, CDR2 YSLEER.